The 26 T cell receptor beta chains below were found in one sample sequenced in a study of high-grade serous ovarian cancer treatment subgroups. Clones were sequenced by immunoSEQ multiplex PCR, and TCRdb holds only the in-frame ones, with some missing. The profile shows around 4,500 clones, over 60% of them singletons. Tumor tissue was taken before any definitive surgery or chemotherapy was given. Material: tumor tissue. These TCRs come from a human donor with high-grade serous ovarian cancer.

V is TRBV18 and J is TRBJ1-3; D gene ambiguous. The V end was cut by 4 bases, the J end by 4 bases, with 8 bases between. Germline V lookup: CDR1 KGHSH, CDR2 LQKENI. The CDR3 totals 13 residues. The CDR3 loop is CASSRDAGNTIYF. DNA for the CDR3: TGTGCCAGCTCACGAGACGCGGGAAACACCATATATTTT. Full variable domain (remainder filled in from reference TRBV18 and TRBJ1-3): NAGVMQNPRHLVRRRGQEARLRCSPMKGHSHVYWYRQLPEEGLKFMVYLQKENIIDESGMPKERFSAEFPKEGPSILRIQQVVRGDSAAYFCASSRDAGNTIYFGEGSWLTVV.

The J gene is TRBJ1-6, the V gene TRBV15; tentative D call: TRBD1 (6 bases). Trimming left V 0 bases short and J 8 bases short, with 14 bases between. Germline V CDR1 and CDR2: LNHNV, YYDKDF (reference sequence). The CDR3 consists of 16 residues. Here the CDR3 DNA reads TGTGCCACCAGCAGAGACAGGGGATCGTACGATTCACCCCTCCACTTT. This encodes CATSRDRGSYDSPLHF.

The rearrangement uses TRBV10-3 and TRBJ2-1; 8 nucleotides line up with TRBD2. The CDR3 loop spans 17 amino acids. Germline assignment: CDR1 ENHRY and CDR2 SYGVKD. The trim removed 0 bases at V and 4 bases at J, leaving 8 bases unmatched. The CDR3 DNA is TGTGCCATCAGTGAGTCGATAGCGGCTAGCGGGTACAATGAGCAGTTCTTC. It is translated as CAISESIAASGYNEQFF.

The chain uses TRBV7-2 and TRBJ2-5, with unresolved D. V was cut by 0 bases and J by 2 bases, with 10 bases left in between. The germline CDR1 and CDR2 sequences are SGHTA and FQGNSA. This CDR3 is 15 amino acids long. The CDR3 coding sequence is TGTGCCAGCAGCTTAGCGGTCAGAGTGCAAGAGACCCAGTACTTC. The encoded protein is CASSLAVRVQETQYF.

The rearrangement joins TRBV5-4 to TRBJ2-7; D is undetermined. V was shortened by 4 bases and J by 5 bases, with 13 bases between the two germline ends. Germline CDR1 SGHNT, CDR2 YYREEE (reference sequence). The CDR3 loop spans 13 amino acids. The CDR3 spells CASSRAVLNEQYF. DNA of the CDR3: TGTGCCAGCAGCCGCGCAGTTCTTAACGAGCAGTACTTC.

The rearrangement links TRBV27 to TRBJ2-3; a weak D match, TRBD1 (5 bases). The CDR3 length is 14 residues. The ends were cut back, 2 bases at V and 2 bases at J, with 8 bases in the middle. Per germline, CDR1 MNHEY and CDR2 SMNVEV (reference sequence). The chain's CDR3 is CASSLIGDTDTQYF. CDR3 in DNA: TGTGCCAGCAGTTTAATAGGGGACACAGATACGCAGTATTTT.

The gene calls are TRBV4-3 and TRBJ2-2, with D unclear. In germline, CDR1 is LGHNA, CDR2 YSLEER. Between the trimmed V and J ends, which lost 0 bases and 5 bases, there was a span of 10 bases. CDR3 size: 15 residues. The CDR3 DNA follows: TGCGCCAGCAGCCAAGACAACAGTCAGACCGGGGAGCTGTTTTTT. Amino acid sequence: CASSQDNSQTGELFF.

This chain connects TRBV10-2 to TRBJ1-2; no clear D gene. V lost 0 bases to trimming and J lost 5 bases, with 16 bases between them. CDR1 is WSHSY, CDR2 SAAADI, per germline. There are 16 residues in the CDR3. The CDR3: CASSESRRVPRYGYTF. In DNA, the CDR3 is TGCGCCAGCAGTGAGTCCCGTAGAGTCCCTCGGTATGGCTACACCTTC.

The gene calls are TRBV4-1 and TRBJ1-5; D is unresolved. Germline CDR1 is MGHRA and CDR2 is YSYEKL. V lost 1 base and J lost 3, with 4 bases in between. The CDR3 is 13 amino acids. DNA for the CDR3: TGCGCCAGCAGCCAAGTGACCAATCAGCCCCAGCATTTT. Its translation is CASSQVTNQPQHF.

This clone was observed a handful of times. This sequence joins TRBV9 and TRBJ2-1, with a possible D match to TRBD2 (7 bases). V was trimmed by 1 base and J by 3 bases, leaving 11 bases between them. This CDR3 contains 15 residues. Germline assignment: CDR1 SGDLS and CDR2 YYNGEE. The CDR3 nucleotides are TGTGCCAGCAGCGTAAGCGGGACAAACTACAATGAGCAGTTCTTC. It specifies CASSVSGTNYNEQFF.

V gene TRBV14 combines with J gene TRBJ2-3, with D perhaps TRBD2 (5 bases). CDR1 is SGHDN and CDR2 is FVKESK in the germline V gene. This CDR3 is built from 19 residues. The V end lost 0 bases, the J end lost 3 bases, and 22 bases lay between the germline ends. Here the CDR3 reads CASSQEGGRLLRVTDTQYF. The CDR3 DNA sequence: TGTGCCAGCAGCCAAGAAGGAGGTCGCCTTCTGCGGGTTACAGATACGCAGTATTTT.

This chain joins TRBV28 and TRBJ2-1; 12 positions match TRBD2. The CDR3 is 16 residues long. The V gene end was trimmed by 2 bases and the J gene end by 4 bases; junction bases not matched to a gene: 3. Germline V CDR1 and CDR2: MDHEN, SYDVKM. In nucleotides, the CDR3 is TGTGCCAGCAGTTTACCACTAGCGGGAGGATACAATGAGCAGTTCTTC. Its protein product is CASSLPLAGGYNEQFF.

The CDR3 reads CASTPGLAGGPGTQYF. In DNA form, the CDR3 reads TGTGCCAGCACCCCTGGGCTAGCGGGAGGTCCCGGGACCCAGTACTTC. The rearrangement uses TRBV28 and TRBJ2-5; the match to TRBD2 covers 11 bases. The germline CDR1 and CDR2 sequences are MDHEN and SYDVKM. Trimming took 7 bases from V and 7 from J; bases not matched to a gene: 14. This CDR3 is built from 16 residues.

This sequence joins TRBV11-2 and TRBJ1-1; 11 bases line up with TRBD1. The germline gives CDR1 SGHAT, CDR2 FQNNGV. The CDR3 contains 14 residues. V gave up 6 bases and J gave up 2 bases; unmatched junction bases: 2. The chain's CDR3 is CASSGTGGNTEAFF. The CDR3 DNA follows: TGTGCCAGCAGTGGGACAGGGGGTAACACTGAAGCTTTCTTT.

In nucleotides, the CDR3 is TGTGCCAGCAGCCCACCGGGGTATAGTACCGGGGAGCTGTTTTTT. The encoded protein is CASSPPGYSTGELFF. J is TRBJ2-2 and V is TRBV11-1; weak D call: TRBD2 (5 bases). Between the trimmed V and J ends, which lost 5 bases and 5 bases, there was a span of 15 bases. CDR1 SGHAT and CDR2 FQDESV come from the germline V gene (reference sequence). CDR3 length: 15 residues.

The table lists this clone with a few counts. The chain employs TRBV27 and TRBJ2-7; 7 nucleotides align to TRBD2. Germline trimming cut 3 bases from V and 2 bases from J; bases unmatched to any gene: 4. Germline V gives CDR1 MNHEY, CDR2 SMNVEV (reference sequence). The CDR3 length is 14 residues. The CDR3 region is CASSLGGETYEQYF. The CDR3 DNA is TGTGCCAGCAGTTTGGGGGGGGAGACCTACGAGCAGTACTTC.

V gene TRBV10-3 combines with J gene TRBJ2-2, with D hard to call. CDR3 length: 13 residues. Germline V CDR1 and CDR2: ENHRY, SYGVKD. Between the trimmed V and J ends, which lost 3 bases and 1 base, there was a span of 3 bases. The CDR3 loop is CAISDGNTGELFF. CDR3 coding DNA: TGTGCCATCAGTGATGGGAACACCGGGGAGCTGTTTTTT.

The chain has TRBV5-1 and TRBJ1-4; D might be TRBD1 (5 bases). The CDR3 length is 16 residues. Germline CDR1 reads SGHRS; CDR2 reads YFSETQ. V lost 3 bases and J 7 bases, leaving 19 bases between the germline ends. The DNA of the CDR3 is TGCGCCAGCAGCTACGGTCAGGGAGTTTTGGGTGAAAAACTGTTTTTT. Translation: CASSYGQGVLGEKLFF.

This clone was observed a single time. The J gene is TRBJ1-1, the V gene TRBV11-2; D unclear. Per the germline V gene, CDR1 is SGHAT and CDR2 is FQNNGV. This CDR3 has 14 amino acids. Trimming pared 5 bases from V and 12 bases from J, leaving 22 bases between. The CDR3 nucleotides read TGTGCCAGCAGCCTTGGATGGACTATTGAAGAATCTTTCTTT. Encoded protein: CASSLGWTIEESFF. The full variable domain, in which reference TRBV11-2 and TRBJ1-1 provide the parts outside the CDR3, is EAGVAQSPRYKIIEKRQSVAFWCNPISGHATLYWYQQILGQGPKLLIQFQNNGVVDDSQLPKDRFSAERLKGVDSTLKIQPAKLEDSAVYLCASSLGWTIEESFFGQGTRLTVV.

The CDR3 sequence is CASSQLRWNSSYEQYV. CDR3 DNA: TGCGCCAGCAGCCAGCTTCGGTGGAATAGCTCCTACGAGCAGTACGTC. The rearrangement links TRBV7-9 to TRBJ2-7; D not resolved. This CDR3 has 16 residues. Per the germline V gene, CDR1 is SEHNR and CDR2 is FQNEAQ (reference sequence).

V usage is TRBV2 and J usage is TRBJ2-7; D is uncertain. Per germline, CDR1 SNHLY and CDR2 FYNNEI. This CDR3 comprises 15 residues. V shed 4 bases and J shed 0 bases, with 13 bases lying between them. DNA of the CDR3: TGTGCCAGCAGTGGGCTATGGGCAGGCTCCTACGAGCAGTACTTC. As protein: CASSGLWAGSYEQYF.

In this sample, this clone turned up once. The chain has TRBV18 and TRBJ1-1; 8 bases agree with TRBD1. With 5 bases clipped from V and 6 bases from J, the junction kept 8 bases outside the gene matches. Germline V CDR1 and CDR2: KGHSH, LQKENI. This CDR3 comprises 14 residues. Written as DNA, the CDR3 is TGTGCCAGCTCAACCGGACAGGGAAATCCTGAAGCTTTCTTT. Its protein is CASSTGQGNPEAFF.

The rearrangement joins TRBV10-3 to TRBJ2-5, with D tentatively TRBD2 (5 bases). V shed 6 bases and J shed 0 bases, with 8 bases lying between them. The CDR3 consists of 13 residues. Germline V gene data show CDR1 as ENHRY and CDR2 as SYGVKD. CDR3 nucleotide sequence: TGTGCCATCAGCCTCGGGGACCAAGAGACCCAGTACTTC. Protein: CAISLGDQETQYF.

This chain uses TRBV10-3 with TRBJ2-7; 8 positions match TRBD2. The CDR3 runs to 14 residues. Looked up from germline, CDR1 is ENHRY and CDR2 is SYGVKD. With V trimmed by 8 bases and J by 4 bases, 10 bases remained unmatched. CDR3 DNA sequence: TGTGCCATCCAAGTGGGACTAGGCAAGTACGAGCAGTACTTC. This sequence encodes CAIQVGLGKYEQYF.

CDR3 sequence: CASSGTGGSGANVLTF. CDR3 DNA: TGTGCCAGCAGTGGGACAGGGGGCTCTGGGGCCAACGTCCTGACTTTC. The chain links TRBV6-1 to TRBJ2-6; 10 bases agree with TRBD1. CDR1 MNHNS and CDR2 SASEGT come from the germline V gene. After removal of 4 bases from V and 0 bases from J, the junction contained 0 bases not matched to a gene. This CDR3 is 16 amino acids long.

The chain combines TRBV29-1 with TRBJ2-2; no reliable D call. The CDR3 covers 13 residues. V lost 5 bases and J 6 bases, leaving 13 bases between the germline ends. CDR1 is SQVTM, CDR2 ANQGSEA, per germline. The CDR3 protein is CSVTKDSSGELFF. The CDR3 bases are TGCAGCGTTACAAAGGATAGTTCCGGGGAGCTGTTTTTT.